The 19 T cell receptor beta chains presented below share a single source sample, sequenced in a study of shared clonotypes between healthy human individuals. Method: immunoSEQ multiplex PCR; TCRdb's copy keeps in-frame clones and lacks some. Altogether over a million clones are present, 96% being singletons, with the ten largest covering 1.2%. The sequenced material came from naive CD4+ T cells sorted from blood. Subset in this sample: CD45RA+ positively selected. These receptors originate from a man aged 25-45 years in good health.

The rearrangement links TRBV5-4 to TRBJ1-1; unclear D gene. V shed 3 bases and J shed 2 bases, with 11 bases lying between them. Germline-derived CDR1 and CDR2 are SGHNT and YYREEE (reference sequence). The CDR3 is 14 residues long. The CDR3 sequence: CASSSELGNTEAFF. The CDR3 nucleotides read TGTGCCAGCAGCTCCGAATTAGGTAACACTGAAGCTTTCTTT.

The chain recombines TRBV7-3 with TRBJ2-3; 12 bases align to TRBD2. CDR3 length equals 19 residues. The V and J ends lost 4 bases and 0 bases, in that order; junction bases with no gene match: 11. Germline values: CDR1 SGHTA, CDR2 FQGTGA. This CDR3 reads CASSSPGLAGTASTDTQYF. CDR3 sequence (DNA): TGTGCCAGCAGCTCACCGGGACTAGCGGGCACCGCTAGCACAGATACGCAGTATTTT.

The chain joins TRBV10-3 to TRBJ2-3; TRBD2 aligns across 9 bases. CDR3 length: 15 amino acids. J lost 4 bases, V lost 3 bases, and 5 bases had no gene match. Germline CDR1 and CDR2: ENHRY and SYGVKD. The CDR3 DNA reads TGTGCCATCAGTGATAGCGGGAGATACTCAGATACGCAGTATTTT. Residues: CAISDSGRYSDTQYF.

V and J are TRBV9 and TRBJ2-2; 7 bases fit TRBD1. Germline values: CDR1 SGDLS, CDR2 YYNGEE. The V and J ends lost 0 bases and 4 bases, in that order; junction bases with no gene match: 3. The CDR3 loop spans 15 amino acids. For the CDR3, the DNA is TGTGCCAGCAGCGTAGCTGGACAGGTCACCGGGGAGCTGTTTTTT. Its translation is CASSVAGQVTGELFF.

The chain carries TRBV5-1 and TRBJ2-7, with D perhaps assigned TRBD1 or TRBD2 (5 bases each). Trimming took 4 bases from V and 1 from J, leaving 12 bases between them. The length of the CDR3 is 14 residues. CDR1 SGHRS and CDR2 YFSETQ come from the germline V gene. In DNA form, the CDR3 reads TGCGCCAGCAGCGTGGGACCGATTTCCTACGAGCAGTACTTC. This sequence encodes CASSVGPISYEQYF.

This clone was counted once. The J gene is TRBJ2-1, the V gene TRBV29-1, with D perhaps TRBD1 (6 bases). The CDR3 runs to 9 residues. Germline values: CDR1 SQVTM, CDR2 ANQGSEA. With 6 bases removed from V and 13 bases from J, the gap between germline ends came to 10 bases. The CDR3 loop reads CSVGATQFF. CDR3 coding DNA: TGCAGCGTGGGGGCAACACAGTTCTTC.

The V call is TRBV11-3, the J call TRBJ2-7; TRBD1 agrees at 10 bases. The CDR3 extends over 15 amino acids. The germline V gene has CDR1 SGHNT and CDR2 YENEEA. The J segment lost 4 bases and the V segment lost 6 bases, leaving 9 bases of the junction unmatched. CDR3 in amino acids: CASRNDRGQNYEQYF. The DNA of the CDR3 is TGTGCCAGCAGAAACGACAGGGGGCAAAATTACGAGCAGTACTTC.

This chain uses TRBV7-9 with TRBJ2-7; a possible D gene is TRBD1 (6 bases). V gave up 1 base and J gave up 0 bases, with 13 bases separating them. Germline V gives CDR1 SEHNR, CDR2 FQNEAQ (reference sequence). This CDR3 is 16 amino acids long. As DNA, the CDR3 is TGTGCCAGCAGCTTAGAAACAGGGACCTACTCCTACGAGCAGTACTTC. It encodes CASSLETGTYSYEQYF.

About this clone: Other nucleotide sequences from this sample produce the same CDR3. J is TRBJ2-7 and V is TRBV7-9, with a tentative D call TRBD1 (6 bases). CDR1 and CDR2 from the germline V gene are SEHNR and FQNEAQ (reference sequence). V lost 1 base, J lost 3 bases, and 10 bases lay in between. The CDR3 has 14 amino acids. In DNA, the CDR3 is TGTGCCAGCAGCTTAGGACAGGAGAGCTACGAGCAGTACTTC. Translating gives CASSLGQESYEQYF.

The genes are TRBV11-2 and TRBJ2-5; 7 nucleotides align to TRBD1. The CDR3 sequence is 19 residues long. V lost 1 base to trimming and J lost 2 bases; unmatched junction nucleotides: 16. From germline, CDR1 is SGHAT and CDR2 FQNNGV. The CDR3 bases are TGTGCCAGCAGCTTAGTGCAATTAAGCCTCGGGACAGTACAAGAGACCCAGTACTTC. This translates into CASSLVQLSLGTVQETQYF.

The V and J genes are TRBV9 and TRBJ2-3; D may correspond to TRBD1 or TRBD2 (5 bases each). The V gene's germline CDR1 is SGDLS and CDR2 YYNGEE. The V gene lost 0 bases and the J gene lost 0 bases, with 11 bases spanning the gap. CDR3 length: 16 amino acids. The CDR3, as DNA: TGTGCCAGCAGCGTAGCAGTCGGGACCAGCACAGATACGCAGTATTTT. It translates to CASSVAVGTSTDTQYF.

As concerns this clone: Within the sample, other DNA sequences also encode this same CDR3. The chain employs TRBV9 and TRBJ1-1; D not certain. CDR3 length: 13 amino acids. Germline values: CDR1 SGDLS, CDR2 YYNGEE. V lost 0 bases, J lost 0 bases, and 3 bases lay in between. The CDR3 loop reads CASSVGMNTEAFF. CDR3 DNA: TGTGCCAGCAGCGTAGGGATGAACACTGAAGCTTTCTTT.

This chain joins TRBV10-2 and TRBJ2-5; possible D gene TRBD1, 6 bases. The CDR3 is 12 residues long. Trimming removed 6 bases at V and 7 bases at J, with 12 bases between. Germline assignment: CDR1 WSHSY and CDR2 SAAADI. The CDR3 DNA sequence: TGCGCCAGCAGAAACAGGGTCGGGACCCAGTACTTC. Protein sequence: CASRNRVGTQYF.

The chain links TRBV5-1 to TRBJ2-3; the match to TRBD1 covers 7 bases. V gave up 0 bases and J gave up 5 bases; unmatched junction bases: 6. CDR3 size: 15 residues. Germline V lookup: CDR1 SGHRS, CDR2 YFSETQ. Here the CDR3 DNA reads TGCGCCAGCAGCTTGGGTGAGGGGGCAGGAGATACGCAGTATTTT. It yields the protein CASSLGEGAGDTQYF. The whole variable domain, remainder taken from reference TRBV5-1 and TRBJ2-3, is KAGVTQTPRYLIKTRGQQVTLSCSPISGHRSVSWYQQTPGQGLQFLFEYFSETQRNKGNFPGRFSGRQFSNSRSEMNVSTLELGDSALYLCASSLGEGAGDTQYFGPGTRLTVL.

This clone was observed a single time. CDR3 amino acids: CASSSMRVGRYEQYF. CDR3 coding DNA: TGTGCCAGCAGCTCCATGAGAGTTGGCCGATACGAGCAGTACTTC. The rearrangement joins TRBV7-9 to TRBJ2-7; D is uncertain. The CDR3 spans 15 residues. Between the trimmed V and J ends, which lost 4 bases and 4 bases, there was a span of 17 bases. Germline V lookup: CDR1 SEHNR, CDR2 FQNEAQ (reference sequence).

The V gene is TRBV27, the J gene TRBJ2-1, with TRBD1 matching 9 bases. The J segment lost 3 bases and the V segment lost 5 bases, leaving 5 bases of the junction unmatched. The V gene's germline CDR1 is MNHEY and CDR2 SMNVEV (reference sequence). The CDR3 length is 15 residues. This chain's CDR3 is CASSLGTGYYNEQFF. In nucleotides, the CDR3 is TGTGCCAGCAGTCTCGGGACAGGGTACTACAATGAGCAGTTCTTC.

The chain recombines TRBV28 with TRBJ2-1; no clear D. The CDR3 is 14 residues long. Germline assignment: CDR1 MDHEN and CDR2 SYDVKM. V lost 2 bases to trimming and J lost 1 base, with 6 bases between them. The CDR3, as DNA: TGTGCCAGCAGTTTAGCCAGTTCCTACAATGAGCAGTTCTTC. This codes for CASSLASSYNEQFF.

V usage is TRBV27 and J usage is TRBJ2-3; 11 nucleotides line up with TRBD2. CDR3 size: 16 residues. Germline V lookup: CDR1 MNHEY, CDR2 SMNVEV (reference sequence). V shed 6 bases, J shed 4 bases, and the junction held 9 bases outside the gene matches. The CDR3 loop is CASSHILAGVSDTQYF. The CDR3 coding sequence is TGTGCCAGCAGCCATATACTAGCGGGAGTATCAGATACGCAGTATTTT.

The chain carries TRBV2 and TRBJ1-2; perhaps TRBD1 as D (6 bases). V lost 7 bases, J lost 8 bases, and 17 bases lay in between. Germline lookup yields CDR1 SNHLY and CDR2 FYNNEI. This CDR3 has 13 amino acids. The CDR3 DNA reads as TGTGCCAGCAACGACGAGGGGGTTGTCGGCTACACCTTC. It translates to CASNDEGVVGYTF.